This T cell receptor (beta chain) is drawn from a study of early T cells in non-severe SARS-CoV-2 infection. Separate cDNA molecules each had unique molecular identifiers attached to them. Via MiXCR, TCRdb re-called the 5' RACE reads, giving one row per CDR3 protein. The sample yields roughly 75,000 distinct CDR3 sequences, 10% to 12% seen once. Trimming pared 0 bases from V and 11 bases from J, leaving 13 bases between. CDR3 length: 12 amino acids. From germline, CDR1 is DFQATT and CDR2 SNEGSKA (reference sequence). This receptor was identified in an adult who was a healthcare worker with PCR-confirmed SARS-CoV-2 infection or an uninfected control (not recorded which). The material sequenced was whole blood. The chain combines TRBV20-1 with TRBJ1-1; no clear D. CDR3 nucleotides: TGCAGTGCTAGAGATCAGCGGGCTCGCGCTTTCTTT. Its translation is CSARDQRARAFF.